The present T cell receptor (beta chain) was sequenced within a study of blood T cell repertoires in COVID-19. Study in general: COVID-19 samples collected from the United States, Italy and Spain covered acute and convalescent phases.

In its sample, this clone was seen once. Trimming removed 0 bases from V and 2 bases from J, with 12 bases in between. CDR1 and CDR2 from the germline V gene are MGHRA and YSYEKL. This CDR3 is 16 amino acids long. This table comes from immunoSEQ multiplex PCR, and its TCRdb copy is limited to in-frame clones, with some not included. The table records 500,000 or so clones, approximately 86% of them present only once. The clonotype comes from a woman under 30 who had recovered from COVID-19. V is TRBV4-1 and J is TRBJ2-3; a weak D match, TRBD2 (6 bases). Sequenced: PBMCs or T cells enriched from blood (not recorded which). The CDR3 nucleotides are TGCGCCAGCAGCCAAGAGGAGGGGACCCCCACAGATACGCAGTATTTT. Protein sequence: CASSQEEGTPTDTQYF.